Listed below are T cell receptor beta chains from one sample, sequenced in a study of blood T cell repertoires in COVID-19. The method was immunoSEQ multiplex PCR; TCRdb's version includes in-frame clones alone and lacks a portion of them. The table records roughly 430,000 clones, 70% to 90% of them present only once. The source material was PBMCs or T cells enriched from blood (not recorded which). All receptors derive from a woman between 40 and 50 years old with acute COVID-19. Both conserved end residues are part of each CDR3. The D gene is left open where the match is weak. Size values are once, few and many counts, or a class for expanded clones, and some rows have none.

TRBJ2-2 NA NA TRBV10-3 TGTGCCATCAGTGAAGCTACTGGGGGGAAGGAGTGGACCGGGGAGCTGTTTTTT CAISEATGGKEWTGELFF
TRBJ2-4 NA TRBD1 TRBV30 TGTGCCTGGAGTGTACGGGGACAGTCCAAAAACATTCAGTACTTC CAWSVRGQSKNIQYF
TRBJ2-7 NA NA TRBV7-2 TGTGCCAGCAGCTTAGTTTCCAGGGGTTACTACGAGCAGTACTTC CASSLVSRGYYEQYF
TRBJ1-2 NA NA TRBV7-9 TGTGCCAGCAGCTTAGCGGAGGGGATCTATGGCTACACCTTC CASSLAEGIYGYTF
TRBJ1-4 NA TRBD1 TRBV27 TGTGCCAGCAGTTTGGACAGGGGAGGGGAAAAACTGTTTTTT CASSLDRGGEKLFF
TRBJ2-7 NA NA TRBV27 TGTGCCAGCAGTTTCGCCAGGTCCTACGAGCAGTACTTC CASSFARSYEQYF
TRBJ2-1 once TRBD2 TRBV5-5 TGTGCCAGCAGCGGGAACGAACTAGCGAAGGATGAGCAGTTCTTC CASSGNELAKDEQFF
TRBJ2-7 NA NA TRBV21-1 TGTGCCCCCAAGCGGGAGGGGCGCAGCCACGAGCAGTACTTC CAPKREGRSHEQYF
TRBJ2-5 once TRBD2 TRBV4-1 TGCGCCAGCAGCCCAGAGGGTAGCGGGGGCCGTGGGACCCAGTACTTC CASSPEGSGGRGTQYF
TRBJ2-5 once NA TRBV5-7 TGTGCCAGCAGCTTGGTGCTAGCCGATAGGGTTGATGAGACCCAGTACTTC CASSLVLADRVDETQYF
TRBJ2-7 NA NA TRBV3-1/TRBV3-2 TGTGCCAGCAGCCAGGGACTGAATTCTGACGAGCAGTACTTC CASSQGLNSDEQYF
TRBJ2-7 NA NA TRBV7-9 TGTGCCAGCAGCTTGGGGGCTCCTCGGGACGAGCAGTACTTC CASSLGAPRDEQYF
TRBJ1-1 NA TRBD1 TRBV2 TGTGCCAGCAGACCCGGACAGGGGACCTTTGAAGCTTTCTTT CASRPGQGTFEAFF
TRBJ1-5 NA NA TRBV27 TGTGCCAGCAGTTTGGGGGGTGGGGGCAATCAGCCCCAGCATTTT CASSLGGGGNQPQHF
TRBJ1-1 NA NA TRBV29-1 TGCAGCGTTGGGCGGATGAACACTGAAGCTTTCTTT CSVGRMNTEAFF
TRBJ2-3 NA TRBD1 TRBV12-3/TRBV12-4 TGTGCCAGCATTCTGACAGGGACAGATACGCAGTATTTT CASILTGTDTQYF
TRBJ1-2 NA NA TRBV19 TGTGCCAGTAACGCTTGGGGGCCGGCTGATGGCTACACCTTC CASNAWGPADGYTF
TRBJ1-6 NA TRBD1 TRBV2 TGTGCCAGCAGTGAGGGGACAGGGTGGGCACCCCTCCACTTT CASSEGTGWAPLHF
TRBJ2-1 NA NA TRBV5-6 TGTGCCAGCAGCTTGCTGGGGAGCTCCTACAATGAGCAGTTCTTC CASSLLGSSYNEQFF
TRBJ2-2 NA TRBD1 TRBV3-1/TRBV3-2 TGTGCCAGCAGCCCTGGGACAGGGGCGGACACCGGGGAGCTGTTTTTT CASSPGTGADTGELFF
TRBJ2-7 NA NA TRBV6-5 TGTGCCAGCAGTTACGCCACCGGGTTCCGCCCCTCCGAGCAGTACTTC CASSYATGFRPSEQYF
TRBJ1-2 NA NA TRBV6-5 TGTGCCAGCAGTTACTCGACGTCGACGGGTGGCTACACCTTC CASSYSTSTGGYTF
TRBJ1-1 NA TRBD1 TRBV6-1 TGTGCCAGCAGTGAAAGTCGGTACAGGGGAATCACTGAAGCTTTCTTT CASSESRYRGITEAFF
TRBJ1-1 few NA TRBV15 TGTGCCACCAGCAGAGGGTCCAGGAACACTGAAGCTTTCTTT CATSRGSRNTEAFF
TRBJ1-1 NA TRBD1 TRBV7-9 TGTGCCAGCAGACGGACAGGGGGCGATGAAGCTTTCTTT CASRRTGGDEAFF
TRBJ1-5 NA TRBD1 TRBV27 TGTGCCAGCAGTTCGGGACAGGGGGGCAATCAGCCCCAGCATTTT CASSSGQGGNQPQHF
TRBJ2-7 NA TRBD1 TRBV5-4 TGTGCCAGCAGCCGGGACAGGGGGTACCCCGGAATGTACGAGCAGTACTTC CASSRDRGYPGMYEQYF
TRBJ2-1 NA NA TRBV30 TGTGCCTGGAGTATCCTAGATGAGCAGTTCTTC CAWSILDEQFF
TRBJ2-6 NA NA TRBV5-1 TGCGCCAGCACCCCCAACATTCAGGCTGGGGCCAACGTCCTGACTTTC CASTPNIQAGANVLTF
TRBJ1-1 NA NA TRBV20-1 TGCAGTGCTAGTGGACGGGGGAACACTGAAGCTTTCTTT CSASGRGNTEAFF
TRBJ2-1 NA TRBD2 TRBV9 TGTGCCAGCAGCCCCCGACTAGCGGGCCATGGGAATGAGCAGTTCTTC CASSPRLAGHGNEQFF
TRBJ1-5 NA NA TRBV9 TGTGCCAGCAGCGGAGGGGCGGGGGGAGAGCCCCAGCATTTT CASSGGAGGEPQHF
TRBJ1-2 few TRBD1 TRBV5-4 TGTGCCAGCAGCTTGGGCCGACAGGGGCGAGCTAACTATGGCTACACCTTC CASSLGRQGRANYGYTF
TRBJ1-1 NA TRBD1 TRBV30 TGTGCCTGGAGGGGGGACAGGGAGGCCACTGAAGCTTTCTTT CAWRGDREATEAFF
TRBJ2-3 NA TRBD1 TRBV5-1 TGCGCCAGCAGCTTGAACAGGGGGCATGGAAATACGCAGTATTTT CASSLNRGHGNTQYF
TRBJ1-2 once TRBD1 TRBV9 TGTGCCAGCAGCGGTCAAACAGGGGGCGGCTATGGCTACACCTTC CASSGQTGGGYGYTF
TRBJ1-5 NA NA TRBV5-6 TGTGCCAGCAGCCCACAGGGCTATGGCAATCAGCCCCAGCATTTT CASSPQGYGNQPQHF
TRBJ2-7 NA TRBD1 TRBV27 TGTGCCAGCAGTTTAGTGGGGACAGGGGTAAACGAGCAGTACTTC CASSLVGTGVNEQYF
TRBJ1-5 NA TRBD1 TRBV2 TGTGCCAGCAGTGAAGCGTGGACAGGGGCAAGGGATCAGCCCCAGCATTTT CASSEAWTGARDQPQHF
TRBJ2-5 NA TRBD1 TRBV2 TGTGCCAGCAGTGATTACAGGGGGCGACAAGAGACCCAGTACTTC CASSDYRGRQETQYF
TRBJ1-5 NA NA TRBV3-1/TRBV3-2 TGTGCCAGCAGCCAAGACCAGGGTATCCAGCCCCAGCATTTT CASSQDQGIQPQHF
TRBJ1-2 NA TRBD1 TRBV2 TGTGCCAGCAGCGTGGACAGGGGAGAGGCTGGCTACACCTTC CASSVDRGEAGYTF
TRBJ2-5 NA TRBD1 TRBV5-4 TGTGCCAGCAGCTTGGGGGACAGACAAGAGACCCAGTACTTC CASSLGDRQETQYF
TRBJ2-7 NA TRBD2 TRBV15 TGTGCCACCAGCAGAGGGGGACTAGCGGGGGCCTACGAGCAGTACTTC CATSRGGLAGAYEQYF
TRBJ1-6 NA TRBD1 TRBV30 TGTGCCTGGAGTAGTCAGGGGGCAAATTCACCCCTCCACTTT CAWSSQGANSPLHF
TRBJ1-1 NA TRBD1 TRBV18 TGTGCCAGCACCCCGGGACAGGGGAGCACTGAAGCTTTCTTT CASTPGQGSTEAFF
TRBJ2-5 NA TRBD2 TRBV7-9 TGTGCCAGCAGCTCTCGGACTAGCGGGGAGACCCAGTACTTC CASSSRTSGETQYF
TRBJ1-2 NA NA TRBV2 TGTGCCAGCCCTGCGGGGGGCTACACCTTC CASPAGGYTF
TRBJ2-2 NA TRBD1 TRBV10-1 TGCGCCACCGGACAGGAAAACACCGGGGAGCTGTTTTTT CATGQENTGELFF
TRBJ2-1 NA NA TRBV19 TGTGCCAGTAGCGGGATTCCTTACAATGAGCAGTTCTTC CASSGIPYNEQFF
TRBJ1-2 NA TRBD1 TRBV6-5 TGTGCCAGCAGTTACTCGACAGGGGCCCCTAACTATGGCTACACCTTC CASSYSTGAPNYGYTF
TRBJ2-5 NA NA TRBV14 TGTGCCAGCAGCCAAGGTCGAGGGTTTCAAGAGACCCAGTACTTC CASSQGRGFQETQYF
TRBJ2-7 NA NA TRBV5-4 TGTGCCAGCAGCTCGGGACTCGCTTACGAGCAGTACTTC CASSSGLAYEQYF
TRBJ1-5 NA NA TRBV10-3 TGTGCCATCAGTGGACAGCCTAATCAGCCCCAGCATTTT CAISGQPNQPQHF